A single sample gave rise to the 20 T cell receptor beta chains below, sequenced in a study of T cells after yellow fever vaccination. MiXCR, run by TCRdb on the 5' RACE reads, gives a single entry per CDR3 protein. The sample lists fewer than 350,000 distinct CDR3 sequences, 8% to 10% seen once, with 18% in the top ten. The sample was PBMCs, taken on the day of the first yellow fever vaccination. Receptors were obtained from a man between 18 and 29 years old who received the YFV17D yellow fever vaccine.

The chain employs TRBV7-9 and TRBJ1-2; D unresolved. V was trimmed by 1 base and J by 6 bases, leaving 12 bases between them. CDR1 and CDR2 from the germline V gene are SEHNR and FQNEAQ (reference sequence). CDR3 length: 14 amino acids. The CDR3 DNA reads TGTGCCAGCAGCTTAGTCACCGATTCCCATGGCTACACCTTC. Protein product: CASSLVTDSHGYTF.

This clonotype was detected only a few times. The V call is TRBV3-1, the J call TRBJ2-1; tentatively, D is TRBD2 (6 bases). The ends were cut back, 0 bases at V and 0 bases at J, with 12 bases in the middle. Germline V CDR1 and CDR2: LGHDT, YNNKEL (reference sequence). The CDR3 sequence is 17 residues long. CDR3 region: CASSQDLSGDSYNEQFF. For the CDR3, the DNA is TGTGCCAGCAGCCAAGATCTTAGCGGTGACTCCTACAATGAGCAGTTCTTC.

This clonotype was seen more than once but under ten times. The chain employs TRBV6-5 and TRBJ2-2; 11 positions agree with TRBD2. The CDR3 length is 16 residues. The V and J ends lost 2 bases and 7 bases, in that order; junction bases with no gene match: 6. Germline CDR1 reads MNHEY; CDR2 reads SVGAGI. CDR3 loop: CASSYRASGGFGELFF. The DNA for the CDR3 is TGTGCCAGCAGTTACAGGGCTAGCGGGGGGTTCGGGGAGCTGTTTTTT.

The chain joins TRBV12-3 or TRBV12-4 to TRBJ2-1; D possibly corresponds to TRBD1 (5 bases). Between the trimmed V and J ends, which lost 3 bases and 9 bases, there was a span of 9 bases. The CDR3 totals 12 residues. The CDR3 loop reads CASSFRVTEQFF. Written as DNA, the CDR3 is TGTGCCAGCAGTTTCAGGGTTACTGAGCAGTTCTTC.

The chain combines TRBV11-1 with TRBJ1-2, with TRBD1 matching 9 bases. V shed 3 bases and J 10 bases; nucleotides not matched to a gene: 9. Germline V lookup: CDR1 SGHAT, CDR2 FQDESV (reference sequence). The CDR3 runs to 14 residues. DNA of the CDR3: TGTGCCAGCAGCTTCCATTGGACAGGGGACGACTACACCTTC. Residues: CASSFHWTGDDYTF.

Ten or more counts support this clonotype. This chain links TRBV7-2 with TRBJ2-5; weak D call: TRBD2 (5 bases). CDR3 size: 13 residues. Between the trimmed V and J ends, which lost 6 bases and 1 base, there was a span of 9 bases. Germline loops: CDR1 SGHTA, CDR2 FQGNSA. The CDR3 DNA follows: TGTGCCAGCAGGAGGGCGACCCAAGAGACCCAGTACTTC. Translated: CASRRATQETQYF. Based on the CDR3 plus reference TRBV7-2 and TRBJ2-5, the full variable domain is GAGVSQSPSNKVTEKGKDVELRCDPISGHTALYWYRQSLGQGLEFLIYFQGNSAPDKSGLPSDRFSAERTGGSVSTLTIQRTQQEDSAVYLCASRRATQETQYFGPGTRLLVL.

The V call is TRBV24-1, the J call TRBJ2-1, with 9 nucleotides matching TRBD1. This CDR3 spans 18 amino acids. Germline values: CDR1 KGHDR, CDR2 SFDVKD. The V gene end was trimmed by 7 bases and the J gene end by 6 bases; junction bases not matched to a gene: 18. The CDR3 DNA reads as TGTGCCACCAGCTACTCCCTGGGTCTGGGACAGGGATCCAATGAGCAGTTCTTC. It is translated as CATSYSLGLGQGSNEQFF.

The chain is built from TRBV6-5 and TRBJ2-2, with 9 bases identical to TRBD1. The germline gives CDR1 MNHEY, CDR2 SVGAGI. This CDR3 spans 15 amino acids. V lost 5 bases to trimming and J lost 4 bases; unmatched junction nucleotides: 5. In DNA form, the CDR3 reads TGTGCCAGCAGTAACAGGGGGCAAGTCACCGGGGAGCTGTTTTTT. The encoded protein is CASSNRGQVTGELFF.

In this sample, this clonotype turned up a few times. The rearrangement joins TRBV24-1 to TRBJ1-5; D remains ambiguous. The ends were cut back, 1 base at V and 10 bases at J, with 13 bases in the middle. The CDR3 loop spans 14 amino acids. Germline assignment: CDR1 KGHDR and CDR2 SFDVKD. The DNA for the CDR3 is TGTGCCACCAGTGATTTTCGACGGGCGGGACCCCAGCATTTT. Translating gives CATSDFRRAGPQHF.

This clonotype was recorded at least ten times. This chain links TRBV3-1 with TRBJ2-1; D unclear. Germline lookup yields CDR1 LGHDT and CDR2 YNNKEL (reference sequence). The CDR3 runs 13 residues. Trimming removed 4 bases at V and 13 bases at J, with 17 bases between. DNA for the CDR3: TGTGCCAGCAGCCCCCCGACCATTGTTCCTCAGTTCTTC. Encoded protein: CASSPPTIVPQFF.

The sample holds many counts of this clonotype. CDR3 nucleotides: TGTGCCAGCAGTTTGGGCGGACAGGGGGATTCACCCCTCCACTTT. This gives the protein CASSLGGQGDSPLHF. The rearrangement uses TRBV12-3 or TRBV12-4 and TRBJ1-6, with TRBD1 matching over 10 bases. CDR3 length: 15 amino acids. After removal of 3 bases from V and 8 bases from J, the junction contained 4 bases not matched to a gene.

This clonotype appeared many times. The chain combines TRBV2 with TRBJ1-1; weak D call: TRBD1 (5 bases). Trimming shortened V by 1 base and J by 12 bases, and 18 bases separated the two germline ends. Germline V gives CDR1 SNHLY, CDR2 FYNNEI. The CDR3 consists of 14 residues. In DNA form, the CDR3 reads TGTGCCAGCAGTGAAGTCGGGTGGGGCAGGGAAACTTTCTTT. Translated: CASSEVGWGRETFF.

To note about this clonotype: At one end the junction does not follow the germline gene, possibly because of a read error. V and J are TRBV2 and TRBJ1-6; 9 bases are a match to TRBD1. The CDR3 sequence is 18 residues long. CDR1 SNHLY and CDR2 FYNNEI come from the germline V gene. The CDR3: CASSRSGTGSSYNSPPHF. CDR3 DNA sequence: TGTGCCAGCAGTCGTTCCGGGACAGGGAGCTCCTATAATTCACCCCCCCACTTT.

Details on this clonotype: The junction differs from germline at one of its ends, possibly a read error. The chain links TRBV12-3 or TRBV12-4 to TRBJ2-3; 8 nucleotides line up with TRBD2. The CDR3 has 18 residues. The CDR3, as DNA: TGTACCAGCAGTTTTTTGGTCGGGGGGGCTGTATGGACAGATACGCAGTATTTT. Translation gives CTSSFLVGGAVWTDTQYF.

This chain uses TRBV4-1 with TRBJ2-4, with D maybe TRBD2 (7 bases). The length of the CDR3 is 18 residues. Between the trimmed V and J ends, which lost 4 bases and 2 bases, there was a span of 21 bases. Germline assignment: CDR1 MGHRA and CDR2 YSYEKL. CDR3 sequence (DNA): TGCGCCAGCAGCCCCTGGCCCCTAGGGGGGGCTTCCAAAAACATTCAGTACTTC. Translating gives CASSPWPLGGASKNIQYF.

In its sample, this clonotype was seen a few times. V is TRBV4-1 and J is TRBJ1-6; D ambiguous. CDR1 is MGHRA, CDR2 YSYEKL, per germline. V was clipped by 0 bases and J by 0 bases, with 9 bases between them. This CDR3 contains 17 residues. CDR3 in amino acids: CASSQDESRSYNSPLHF. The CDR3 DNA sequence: TGCGCCAGCAGCCAAGATGAGTCACGCTCCTATAATTCACCCCTCCACTTT.

This CDR3 reads CARLQAGGGDTQYF. CDR3 coding DNA: TGTGCCAGGCTGCAGGCGGGGGGAGGAGATACGCAGTATTTT. V gene TRBV28 combines with J gene TRBJ2-3, with 8 bases fitting TRBD2. Unmatched junction bases numbered 10, after V lost 9 bases and J lost 5 bases. CDR3 length: 14 amino acids. Germline CDR1 MDHEN, CDR2 SYDVKM.

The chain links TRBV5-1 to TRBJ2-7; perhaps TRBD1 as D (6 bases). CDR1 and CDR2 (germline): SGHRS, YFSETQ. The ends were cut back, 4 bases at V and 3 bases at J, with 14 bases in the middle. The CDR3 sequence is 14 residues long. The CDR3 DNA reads TGCGCCAGCAGCCCACAGGGTGGAGGCTACGAGCAGTACTTC. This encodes CASSPQGGGYEQYF.

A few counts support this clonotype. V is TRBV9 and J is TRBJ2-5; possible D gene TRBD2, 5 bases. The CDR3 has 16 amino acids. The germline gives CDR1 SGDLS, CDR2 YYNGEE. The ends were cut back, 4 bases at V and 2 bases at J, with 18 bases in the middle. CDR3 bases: TGTGCCAGCAGCCCCTGGGTGGGCGGGTTTCAAGAGACCCAGTACTTC. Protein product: CASSPWVGGFQETQYF.

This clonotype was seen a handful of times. The chain's CDR3 is CSAPTSGGAGDTQYF. The CDR3 DNA is TGCAGTGCGCCTACTAGCGGGGGGGCTGGAGATACGCAGTATTTT. The V gene is TRBV20-1, the J gene TRBJ2-3; 13 bases align to TRBD2. The CDR3 length is 15 residues. Trimming cost V 6 bases and J 5 bases; bases outside gene matches: 8. CDR1 is DFQATT, CDR2 SNEGSKA, per germline (reference sequence).